This T cell receptor (beta chain) was captured in a study of OX40 agonist ivuxolimab in advanced cancers. This CDR3 is built from 14 residues. Germline V gene data show CDR1 as SGHRS and CDR2 as YFSETQ. J lost 5 bases, V lost 3 bases, and 8 bases had no gene match. Assay used: immunoSEQ multiplex PCR; TCRdb lists only in-frame clones, some missing. The repertoire holds tens of thousands of clones, with roughly four fifths as singletons. This receptor was obtained from an adult with an advanced solid tumor such as melanoma, head and neck, liver or kidney cancer. The sequenced sample was CD4+ or CD8+ T cells sorted from blood, obtained in a trial of the OX40 agonist ivuxolimab. The V gene is TRBV5-1, the J gene TRBJ2-7, with TRBD1 identical over 7 bases. The CDR3, as DNA: TGCGCCAGCAGCTCACAGGGGATTTATAACGAGCAGTACTTC. Its protein is CASSSQGIYNEQYF.